This T cell receptor beta chain was recorded in a study of Ad26.COV2.S vaccination and SARS-CoV-2 variants. Study details: Donor was one of the participants in the Ad26.COV2.S arm of the COV1001 trial. Each vaccinee took Ad26.COV2.S intramuscularly, once or twice 56 days apart. Findings of the study overall: Marked by substantial breadth, spike-specific CD8+ and CD4+ T cell responses were reportedly seen after vaccination.

Turning to this clone: Antigen unknown.

Sequencing was performed with immunoSEQ multiplex PCR; in TCRdb, only in-frame clones are kept and a portion is missing. The sample has about 390,000 clones, roughly nine tenths seen once; the top ten hold about 3.6%. This CDR3 region has 16 residues. The V gene's germline CDR1 is SGHVS and CDR2 FQNEAQ. Trimming shortened V by 5 bases and J by 0 bases, and 14 bases separated the two germline ends. Treatment specified: some 20 received Ad26.COV2.S at low or high dose, single or two shots; about five received placebo; per-sample allocation not given. On day 63 after the first injection, vaccine and placebo recipients gave samples.

The V gene is TRBV7-8, the J gene TRBJ2-1, with a possible D match to TRBD2 (5 bases). This clonotype originated in a person aged 18-65 years who received the Ad26.COV2.S COVID-19 vaccine or a placebo. The specimen comprised peripheral blood, sampled in a trial of Ad26.COV2.S vaccine versus placebo. As DNA, the CDR3 is TGTGCCAGCAGCCCCGGACTCGTAAGCTCCTACAATGAGCAGTTCTTC. Protein: CASSPGLVSSYNEQFF.